One sample yielded the 22 T cell receptor beta chains listed below, sequenced in a study of glioma-infiltrating T cells (dated by TCRdb to the mid-2010s). Data came from an Illumina MiSeq. TCR alpha and beta CDR3 regions were amplified with the iRepertoire nested amplicon-rescue multiplex PCR (arm-PCR) platform from RNA. The public reads were reprocessed in TCRdb via fastp at Q25 and MiXCR, keeping in-frame beta chains. All rows with the same CDR3 protein become a single entry with the most common DNA and genes. The sample data list around 190,000 distinct CDR3 sequences, and around 45% of these were observed just once. In total, the top ten clones hold over 4% of the sample. What was sequenced was glioma tissue, nonneoplastic brain tissue, or PBMCs (not recorded which). These receptors were collected from a human donor with low-grade glioma or glioblastoma, undergoing nonglioma brain surgery, or in good health (not recorded which).

This clonotype was detected many times. V is TRBV3-1 and J is TRBJ1-3; no clear D gene. Trimming left V 3 bases short and J 3 bases short, with 9 bases between. CDR1 and CDR2 (germline): LGHDT, YNNKEL (reference sequence). This CDR3 has 14 residues. CDR3 DNA sequence: TGTGCCAGCAGCCAGATGTTTGGTGGAAACACCATATATTTT. Translated, it gives CASSQMFGGNTIYF.

Note on this clonotype: One end of the junction varies from germline; a read error may be responsible. The chain links TRBV3-1 to TRBJ2-7, with D perhaps TRBD1 (5 bases). Germline-derived CDR1 and CDR2 are LGHDT and YNNKEL (reference sequence). CDR3 length equals 14 residues. Written as DNA, the CDR3 is TGTGCCAGAAGCCACCTGGGGCGCCCCTACGAGCAGTACTTC. Translating it yields CARSHLGRPYEQYF.

The table lists this clonotype with many counts. The rearrangement joins TRBV6-1 to TRBJ2-3; D remains unclear. Germline V gene sequence: CDR1 MNHNS, CDR2 SASEGT. The CDR3 spans 11 residues. V shed 9 bases and J shed 6 bases, with 10 bases lying between them. The CDR3 loop reads CARRKRDTQYF. CDR3 DNA: TGTGCCAGAAGGAAGAGGGATACGCAGTATTTT.

In the case of this clonotype: Since a much larger clone is just one base distant, this may be a read error. Likely a read error: the CDR3 ends without its conserved phenylalanine or tryptophan. This chain joins TRBV20-1 and TRBJ1-1; no definite D call. In germline, CDR1 is DFQATT, CDR2 SNEGSKA (reference sequence). The V end lost 0 bases, the J end lost 0 bases, and 14 bases lay between the germline ends. The CDR3 is 16 amino acids. CDR3 DNA sequence: TGCAGTGCTAGAGATAGTGCATCGGGGATGAACACTGAAGCTTTCTTA. Translating gives CSARDSASGMNTEAFL.

This clonotype was counted many times. V is TRBV20-1 and J is TRBJ2-3; 9 nucleotides align to TRBD2. This CDR3 has 17 residues. Germline trimming cut 0 bases from V and 0 bases from J; bases unmatched to any gene: 7. Germline CDR1 and CDR2: DFQATT and SNEGSKA (reference sequence). In nucleotides, the CDR3 is TGCAGTGCTAGAGATGTTAGCGGGGGTACTAGCACAGATACGCAGTATTTT. This encodes CSARDVSGGTSTDTQYF.

The count of this clonotype is one. A read error may be the cause here, since a much bigger clone is one base away. The conserved final phenylalanine or tryptophan is absent from the CDR3, which likely points to a read error. The rearrangement links TRBV15 to TRBJ2-1; D is ambiguous. CDR1 and CDR2 (germline): LNHNV, YYDKDF (reference sequence). This CDR3 contains 15 residues. Trimming cost V 1 base and J 6 bases, with 13 bases left between them. The CDR3 loop reads CATSRGLVISNEQFL. DNA of the CDR3: TGTGCCACCAGCAGAGGGCTAGTGATTTCCAATGAGCAGTTCTTA.

This clonotype was counted at least ten times. The rearrangement links TRBV28 to TRBJ2-5; 10 bases are a match to TRBD1. Germline CDR1 and CDR2: MDHEN and SYDVKM. CDR3 length: 15 residues. The trim removed 4 bases at V and 5 bases at J, leaving 7 bases unmatched. The CDR3 reads CASSSTTGGGETQYF. The CDR3 region has the DNA TGTGCCAGCAGTTCGACGACAGGGGGCGGGGAGACCCAGTACTTC.

The chain combines TRBV4-1 with TRBJ2-7; possible D gene TRBD1, 6 bases. Trimming cost V 7 bases and J 4 bases, with 14 bases left between them. From germline, CDR1 is MGHRA and CDR2 YSYEKL. This CDR3 spans 13 amino acids. Here the CDR3 reads CASIRVQGYEQYF. In DNA, the CDR3 is TGCGCCAGCATCCGAGTCCAGGGGTACGAGCAGTACTTC.

The rearrangement joins TRBV28 to TRBJ2-7; the match to TRBD1 covers 8 bases. Germline loops: CDR1 MDHEN, CDR2 SYDVKM. After removal of 4 bases from V and 5 bases from J, the junction contained 7 bases not matched to a gene. There are 14 residues in the CDR3. The CDR3 reads CASSSPGTGDEQYF. The CDR3 DNA reads TGTGCCAGCAGTTCCCCCGGGACAGGAGACGAGCAGTACTTC.

Ten or more counts support this clonotype. The CDR3 spells CASSHLTSGSTDTQYF. CDR3 coding DNA: TGTGCCAGCAGTCACCTGACTAGCGGGAGCACAGATACGCAGTATTTT. The chain is built from TRBV6-1 and TRBJ2-3; TRBD2 aligns across 10 bases. The CDR3 runs to 16 residues. CDR1 is MNHNS, CDR2 SASEGT, per germline. V was pared by 5 bases and J by 0 bases, with 5 bases of the junction left unmatched.

About this clonotype itself: Just one base apart from a much larger clone, this may be a read error. This chain joins TRBV7-2 and TRBJ2-5; 8 bases map to TRBD1. This CDR3 comprises 16 residues. CDR1 is SGHTA, CDR2 FQGNSA, per germline. CDR3 residues: CASSLRRTGFQEAQYF. CDR3 coding DNA: TGTGCCAGCAGCTTACGGAGGACAGGGTTCCAAGAGGCCCAGTACTTC.

The rearrangement joins TRBV27 to TRBJ1-1; the D is unclear. This CDR3 contains 13 residues. Trimming left V 4 bases short and J 4 bases short, with 10 bases between. Germline V gene data show CDR1 as MNHEY and CDR2 as SMNVEV (reference sequence). The CDR3 region is CASSYQTFTEAFF. The CDR3, as DNA: TGTGCCAGCAGTTATCAGACCTTCACTGAAGCTTTCTTT.

With respect to this clonotype: Being one base from a much bigger clone, this may be a read error. The rearrangement uses TRBV15 and TRBJ2-5; D unclear. Germline CDR1 and CDR2: LNHNV and YYDKDF (reference sequence). CDR3 length equals 16 residues. Trimming removed 0 bases at V and 3 bases at J, with 14 bases between. The CDR3 DNA is TGTGCCACCAGCAGAGATCGATGTGGGAAGAAAGAGACCCAGTACTTC. Translation: CATSRDRCGKKETQYF.

This clonotype was seen at least ten times. The V call is TRBV7-6, the J call TRBJ2-5; 9 bases agree with TRBD2. Looked up from germline, CDR1 is SGHVS and CDR2 is FNYEAQ. The V gene end was trimmed by 6 bases and the J gene end by 5 bases; junction bases not matched to a gene: 7. The CDR3 consists of 14 residues. The CDR3 loop reads CASSPGLAGETQYF. In DNA, the CDR3 is TGTGCCAGCAGTCCGGGACTAGCCGGGGAGACCCAGTACTTC.

On this clonotype itself: At one end, the junction sequence differs from germline, possibly due to a read error. The V and J genes are TRBV6-1 and TRBJ2-2; D is possibly TRBD2 (6 bases). Germline V gene sequence: CDR1 MNHNS, CDR2 SASEGT. This CDR3 comprises 13 residues. For the CDR3, the DNA is TGTGCCAGCAGACCGGGAGACACTGGGGAGCTGTTTTTT. Its translation: CASRPGDTGELFF.

A note on this clonotype: The junction does not match germline at one end; this may be a read error. This sequence joins TRBV27 and TRBJ1-1; perhaps TRBD1 as D (6 bases). CDR1 MNHEY and CDR2 SMNVEV come from the germline V gene (reference sequence). The CDR3 length is 17 residues. The CDR3 bases are TGTGCCAGCAGTTTAGCCGCTGTAGGGACAATGAACAATGAAGATTTCTTT. This encodes CASSLAAVGTMNNEDFF.

Notes on this clonotype: Without the conserved terminal phenylalanine or tryptophan, this CDR3 likely stems from a read error. The chain combines TRBV7-6 with TRBJ2-7; the match to TRBD2 covers 8 bases. Trimming removed 1 base from V and 5 bases from J; junction bases left unmatched: 7. The V gene's germline CDR1 is SGHVS and CDR2 FNYEAQ. The CDR3 loop spans 15 amino acids. CDR3 in amino acids: CASSLGGAGGHEQYL. The CDR3 nucleotides read TGTGCCAGCAGCTTAGGGGGGGCGGGAGGCCACGAGCAGTACTTA.

CDR3: CASSSSGISNEQFF. The CDR3 nucleotides are TGTGCCAGTAGTTCTAGCGGGATTTCCAATGAGCAGTTCTTC. The chain carries TRBV19 and TRBJ2-1; TRBD2 matches 9 bases. The CDR3 has 14 amino acids. The ends lost 5 bases at V and 6 bases at J; junction bases unmatched: 5. Per the germline V gene, CDR1 is LNHDA and CDR2 is SQIVND (reference sequence).

Comment on this clonotype: A read error may explain this, as a much larger clone is one base away. V and J are TRBV28 and TRBJ2-5; D is uncertain. In germline, CDR1 is MDHEN, CDR2 SYDVKM. V was clipped by 4 bases and J by 2 bases, with 11 bases between them. CDR3 length: 14 residues. The CDR3 is CASSSYLWQETQYF. CDR3 in DNA: TGTGCCAGCAGTTCTTATCTATGGCAAGAGACCCAGTACTTC.

Relative to its sample, this clonotype is medium-sized. The DNA for the CDR3 is TGTGCCAGCAGCTCGGGACCAAAAGAGACCCAGTACTTC. Protein: CASSSGPKETQYF. The rearrangement links TRBV6-1 to TRBJ2-5; D is possibly TRBD1 or TRBD2 (5 bases each). Looked up from germline, CDR1 is MNHNS and CDR2 is SASEGT. The CDR3 contains 13 residues. Between the trimmed V and J ends, which lost 6 bases and 3 bases, there was a span of 11 bases.

To note about this clonotype: Since a much larger clone is just one base distant, this may be a read error. The chain joins TRBV3-1 to TRBJ2-3; D is possibly TRBD2 (6 bases). This CDR3 has 15 residues. V was shortened by 7 bases and J by 2 bases, with 16 bases between the two germline ends. In germline, CDR1 is LGHDT, CDR2 YNNKEL (reference sequence). CDR3 nucleotide sequence: TGTGCCAGCATCCCGGGACTTGGATACACAGATACGCAGTATTTT. Translated, it gives CASIPGLGYTDTQYF.

The table lists this clonotype with many counts. The chain is built from TRBV19 and TRBJ2-7; a possible D gene is TRBD1 (6 bases). Trimming pared 7 bases from V and 6 bases from J, leaving 19 bases between. This CDR3 contains 14 residues. CDR1 is LNHDA, CDR2 SQIVND, per germline (reference sequence). DNA for the CDR3: TGTGCCAGTAATGTAGGGGGTCGCGGTGGCGAGCAGTACTTC. Translating gives CASNVGGRGGEQYF.